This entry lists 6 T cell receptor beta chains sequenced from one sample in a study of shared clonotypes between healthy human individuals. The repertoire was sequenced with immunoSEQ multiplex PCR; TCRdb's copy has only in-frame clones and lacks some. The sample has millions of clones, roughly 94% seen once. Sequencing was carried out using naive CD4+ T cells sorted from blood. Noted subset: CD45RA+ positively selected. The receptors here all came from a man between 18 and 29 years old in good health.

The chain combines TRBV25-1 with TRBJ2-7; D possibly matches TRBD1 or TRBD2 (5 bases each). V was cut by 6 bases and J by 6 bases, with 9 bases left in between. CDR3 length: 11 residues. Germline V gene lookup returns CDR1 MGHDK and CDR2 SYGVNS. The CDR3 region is CASSRGLEQYF. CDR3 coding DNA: TGTGCCAGCAGCCGGGGCCTCGAGCAGTACTTC.

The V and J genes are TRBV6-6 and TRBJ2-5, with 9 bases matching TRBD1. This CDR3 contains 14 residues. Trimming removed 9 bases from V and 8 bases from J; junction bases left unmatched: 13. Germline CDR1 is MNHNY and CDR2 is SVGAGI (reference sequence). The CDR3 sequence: CASTAGQGRETQYF. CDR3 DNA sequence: TGTGCCAGTACGGCCGGACAGGGGAGAGAAACCCAGTACTTC.

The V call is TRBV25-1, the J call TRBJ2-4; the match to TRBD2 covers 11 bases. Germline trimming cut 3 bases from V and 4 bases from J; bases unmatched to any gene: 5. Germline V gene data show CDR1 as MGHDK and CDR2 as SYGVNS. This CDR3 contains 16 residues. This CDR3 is CASSDSSGRVKNIQYF. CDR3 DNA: TGTGCCAGCAGTGACAGTAGCGGGAGGGTAAAAAACATTCAGTACTTC.

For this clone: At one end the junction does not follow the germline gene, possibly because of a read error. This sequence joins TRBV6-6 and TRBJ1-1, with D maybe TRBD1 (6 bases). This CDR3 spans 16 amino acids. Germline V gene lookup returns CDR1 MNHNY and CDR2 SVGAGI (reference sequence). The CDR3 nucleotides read TGTGCCAGTTATATCGGACAGACTTATGCGAACGCTGAAGCTTTCTTT. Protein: CASYIGQTYANAEAFF.

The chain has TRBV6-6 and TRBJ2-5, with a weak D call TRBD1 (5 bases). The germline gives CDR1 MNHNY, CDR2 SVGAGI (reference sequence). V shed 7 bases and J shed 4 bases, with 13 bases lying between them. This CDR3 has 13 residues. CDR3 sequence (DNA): TGTGCCAGCAAGGACATCAAAAGAGAGACCCAGTACTTC. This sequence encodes CASKDIKRETQYF.

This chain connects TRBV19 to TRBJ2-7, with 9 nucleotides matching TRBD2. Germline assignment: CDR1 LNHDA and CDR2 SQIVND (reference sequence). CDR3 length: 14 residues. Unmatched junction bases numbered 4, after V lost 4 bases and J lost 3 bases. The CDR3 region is CASSTTSGHYEQYF. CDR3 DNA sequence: TGTGCCAGTAGTACCACTAGCGGGCACTACGAGCAGTACTTC.